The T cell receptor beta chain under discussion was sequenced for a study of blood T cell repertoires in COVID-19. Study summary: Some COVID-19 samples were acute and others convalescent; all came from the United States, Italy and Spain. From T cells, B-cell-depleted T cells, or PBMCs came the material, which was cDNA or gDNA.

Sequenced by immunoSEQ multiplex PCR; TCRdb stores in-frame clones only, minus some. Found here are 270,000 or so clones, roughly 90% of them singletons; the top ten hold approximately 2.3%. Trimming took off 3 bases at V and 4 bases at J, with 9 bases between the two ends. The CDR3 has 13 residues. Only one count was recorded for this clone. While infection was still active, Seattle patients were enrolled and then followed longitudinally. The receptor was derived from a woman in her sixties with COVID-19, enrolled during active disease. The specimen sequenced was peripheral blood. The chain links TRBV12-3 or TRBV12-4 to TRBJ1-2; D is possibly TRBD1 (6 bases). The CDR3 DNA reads TGTGCCAGCAGTTTCCCGGACAGCTATGGCTACACCTTC. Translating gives CASSFPDSYGYTF.